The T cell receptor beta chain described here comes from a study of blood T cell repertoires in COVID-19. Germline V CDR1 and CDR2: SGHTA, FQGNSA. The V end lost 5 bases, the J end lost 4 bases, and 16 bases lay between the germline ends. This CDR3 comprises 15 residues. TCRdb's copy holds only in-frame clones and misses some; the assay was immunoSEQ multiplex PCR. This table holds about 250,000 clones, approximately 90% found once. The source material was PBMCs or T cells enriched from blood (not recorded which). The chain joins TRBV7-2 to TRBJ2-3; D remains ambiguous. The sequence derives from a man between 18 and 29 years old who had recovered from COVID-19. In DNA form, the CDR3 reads TGTGCCAGCAGCCGGCCGGTATCGGAGCCAGATACGCAGTATTTT. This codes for CASSRPVSEPDTQYF. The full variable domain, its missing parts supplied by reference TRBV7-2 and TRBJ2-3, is GAGVSQSPSNKVTEKGKDVELRCDPISGHTALYWYRQSLGQGLEFLIYFQGNSAPDKSGLPSDRFSAERTGGSVSTLTIQRTQQEDSAVYLCASSRPVSEPDTQYFGPGTRLTVL.